Each of the 4 T cell receptor beta chains below was sequenced from the same sample in a study of T cell responses to AZD1222 COVID-19 vaccine. The repertoire was sequenced with immunoSEQ multiplex PCR; TCRdb's copy has only in-frame clones and lacks some. The repertoire has 45,000 to 55,000 clones, approximately 79% of them found once; the top ten carry 20% to 25%. The sequenced sample was peripheral blood, obtained on day 0 of MenACWY control vaccination. Receptors were obtained from an adult in good health.

The chain recombines TRBV27 with TRBJ2-3; D uncertain. Germline CDR1 MNHEY, CDR2 SMNVEV (reference sequence). This CDR3 comprises 13 residues. V was cut by 2 bases and J by 8 bases, with 11 bases left in between. In DNA form, the CDR3 reads TGTGCCAGCAGTTTAGGAGCAGAGCGTACGCAGTATTTT. Its protein product is CASSLGAERTQYF.

The chain couples TRBV19 to TRBJ1-4; D may be TRBD1 (5 bases). CDR1 is LNHDA, CDR2 SQIVND, per germline (reference sequence). The CDR3 has 14 amino acids. Between the trimmed V and J ends, which lost 3 bases and 7 bases, there was a span of 12 bases. This CDR3 is CASSMGLPGEKLFF. The CDR3 nucleotides are TGTGCCAGTAGTATGGGGCTACCGGGTGAAAAACTGTTTTTT.

The rearrangement links TRBV14 to TRBJ2-5, with a tentative D call TRBD1 (6 bases). Germline V CDR1 and CDR2: SGHDN, FVKESK. The CDR3 consists of 14 residues. Trimming left V 2 bases short and J 1 base short, with 8 bases between. CDR3 region: CASSQNRAQETQYF. The CDR3 coding sequence is TGTGCCAGCAGCCAAAACAGGGCCCAAGAGACCCAGTACTTC.

This chain links TRBV4-2 with TRBJ2-3, with TRBD2 matching over 8 bases. The CDR3 is made up of 18 amino acids. The trim removed 0 bases at V and 2 bases at J, leaving 10 bases unmatched. Per the germline V gene, CDR1 is LGHNA and CDR2 is YNFKEQ. CDR3 region: CASSQDRAAGVSTDTQYF. The CDR3 region has the DNA TGTGCCAGCAGCCAAGATCGAGCAGCGGGGGTCTCCACAGATACGCAGTATTTT.